Given below is one T cell receptor gamma chain in context. The table lists this clone with a few counts. Its binding antigen is unknown. It has no much larger one-base neighbor in the sample; base qualities were not kept. The data originate from a study of Vδ1+ human thymocytes listed by TCRdb under 2018. For the wider study: As a data resource, the study described the mRNA-level TRG and TRD CDR3 repertoires found in highly purified Vdelta1+ thymocytes taken from young children. The multiplex-based CDR3 amplicon strategy had previously been validated against 5'RACE-based CDR3 amplicon generation methods.

RNA extraction was carried out with the RNeasy mini kit, and reverse transcription was then done using Superscript III. To generate the CDR3 amplicons, a multiplex PCR was run using pooled V-gene forward primers together with a constant-region reverse primer that carried Illumina adaptor overhangs. Amplicons were gel-purified, then indexed with Nextera index primers over approximately 8 extra PCR cycles and purified with AMPure XP beads. Sequencing of the libraries was done on an Illumina MiSeq using paired-end 250 bp reads, dual indexing and a roughly 18% PhiX spike-in. The study's processing was this. Read quality was checked with FastQC, and TRG read pairs were merged using ea-utils fastq-join. IMGT/HighV-QUEST was used to annotate sequences, retaining only productive sequences with an unambiguous V-gene assignment, and each clonotype was defined by an identical CDR3 sequence. Downstream analysis used VDJtools 1.1.1, tcR 2.2.3, Treemap and vegan Shannon diversity in R 3.4.4. With CATT, TCRdb called clones again from the public reads; duplicate DNA rows were later joined. The V and J calls, along with clone size, are taken from TCRdb and not from the paper's own processing. The sample data list about 36,000 gamma-chain clones, and roughly a fifth of these were observed just once. The ten biggest clones cover around 1.9% of the sample.

On the study overall, not on this receptor specifically: No clustering by age or sex was observed, so analyses did not stratify donors by these variables. Although sort purity was high, about 22% of thymic TRD sequences were Vdelta2 (with a few Vdelta3), in contrast to the peripheral blood Vdelta1+ controls. Numerous TRG clonotypes were shared among donors (up to roughly 6.9x10^3), while TRD repertoires were essentially private (a maximum of roughly 120 shared). Thymic TRG and TRD repertoires appeared highly polyclonal with Gaussian CDR3 length distributions, unlike oligoclonal peripheral blood repertoires. The use of highly purified populations and single-cell validation was advised by the authors, since misinterpretation of bulk repertoire data could be caused by unexpected Vdelta2 sequences.

As encoded in the germline V gene, CDR1 is VENAVY while CDR2 is YDSYNSRV. The CDR3, from cysteine to phenylalanine, totals 18 residues. Of the read, only the CDR3 DNA is kept; its 54 bases are in frame from base 1. V ends up 4 bases short and J 3 bases short, with an unmatched junction base count of 17. Thymic samples were depleted of alphabeta T cells, then CD3+ TCRVdelta1+ TCRVdelta2- thymocytes were FACS-sorted. The purity of the sorted Vdelta1+ thymocytes was between about 97% and 99.6%. The thymic specimens were obtained from several paediatric patients, aged about 5 days to 17 months, who were having corrective cardiac surgery. After the thymic tissue was dispersed, mononuclear cells were isolated using a Histopaque-1077 density gradient. Staining used anti-TCRVdelta1 clone TS8.2, anti-TCRVdelta2 clone B6, anti-CD3 clone HIT3a and anti-TCRalphabeta clone IP26 antibodies.

The sequenced sample consisted of Vdelta1+ gamma-delta thymocytes from the thymus. The cell subset or site label corresponds to: FACS-sorted CD3+ TCRalphabeta- TCRVdelta1+ TCRVdelta2- thymocytes. This TCR derives from a girl under three years old who had congenital heart surgery. The sequence joins TRGV8 to TRGJP2. The DNA is TGTGCCACCTGGGACAGGATCCTGGGGTTGGGTAGTGATTGGATCAAGACGTTT. Its amino acids are CATWDRILGLGSDWIKTF.